This TCR beta chain came from a study of T cells of healthy individuals. This clonotype was seen only a few times. MiXCR, applied by TCRdb to the 5' RACE reads, yields one record per CDR3 protein. The sample has about 82,000 distinct CDR3 sequences, roughly 5.1% seen once. This CDR3 has 12 residues. Looked up from germline, CDR1 is LNHDA and CDR2 is SQIVND (reference sequence). Trimming cost V 3 bases and J 9 bases, with 9 bases left between them. V is TRBV19 and J is TRBJ2-1; D is uncertain. The sequence derives from a female donor in good health. The CDR3 nucleotides are TGTGCCAGTAGTATGGGATCCGGTGAGCAGTTCTTC. Translating it yields CASSMGSGEQFF.